This T cell receptor beta chain was sequenced in a study of blood T cell repertoires in COVID-19. Recruits, aged about 18 to 100 years, lived in roughly 22 US areas. In assigning cohorts, the study relied on participant-reported clinical history. Assay: immunoSEQ multiplex PCR; the TCRdb copy retains only in-frame clones and omits some. The sample records some 320,000 clones, 89% being singletons. The material sequenced was PBMCs or T cells enriched from blood (not recorded which). The TCR originated in a man between 60 and 75 years old who had recovered from COVID-19.

The CDR3 spells CASSLAPRTGGAEKLFF. In DNA form, the CDR3 reads TGCGCCAGCAGCTTGGCACCTCGGACAGGGGGAGCGGAAAAACTGTTTTTT. This sequence joins TRBV5-1 and TRBJ1-4, with 10 bases identical to TRBD1. Germline CDR1 and CDR2: SGHRS and YFSETQ. CDR3 length: 17 residues. After removal of 0 bases from V and 8 bases from J, the junction contained 10 bases not matched to a gene.